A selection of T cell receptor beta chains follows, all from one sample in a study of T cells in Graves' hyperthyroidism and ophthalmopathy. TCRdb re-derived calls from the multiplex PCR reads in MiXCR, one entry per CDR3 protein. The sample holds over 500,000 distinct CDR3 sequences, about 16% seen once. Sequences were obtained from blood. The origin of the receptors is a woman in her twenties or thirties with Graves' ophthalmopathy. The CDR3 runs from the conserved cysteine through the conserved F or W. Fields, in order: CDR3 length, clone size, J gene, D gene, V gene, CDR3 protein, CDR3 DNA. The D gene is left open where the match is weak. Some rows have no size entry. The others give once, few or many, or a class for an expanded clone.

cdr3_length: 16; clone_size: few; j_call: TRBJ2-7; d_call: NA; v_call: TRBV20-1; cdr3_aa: CSAPHRAGTHSYEQYF; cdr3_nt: TGCAGTGCCCCCCATAGGGCGGGGACCCACTCCTACGAGCAGTACTTC
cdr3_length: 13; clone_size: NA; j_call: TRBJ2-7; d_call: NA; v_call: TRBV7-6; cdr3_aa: CASSPKGPYEQYF; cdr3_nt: TGTGCCAGCAGCCCAAAGGGCCCCTACGAGCAGTACTTC
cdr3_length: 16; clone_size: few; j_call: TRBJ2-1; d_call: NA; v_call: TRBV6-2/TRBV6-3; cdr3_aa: CASSSIPPLRANEQFF; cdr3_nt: TGTGCCAGCAGTTCTATACCTCCGTTAAGGGCCAATGAGCAGTTCTTC
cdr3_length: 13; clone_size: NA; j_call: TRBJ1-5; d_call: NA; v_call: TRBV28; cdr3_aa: CASIPAGNQPQHF; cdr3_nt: TGTGCCAGCATACCCGCGGGCAATCAGCCCCAGCATTTT
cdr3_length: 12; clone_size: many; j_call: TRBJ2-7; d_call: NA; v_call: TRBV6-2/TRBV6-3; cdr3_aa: CASSYSEFEQYF; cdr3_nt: TGTGCCAGCAGTTACTCCGAATTTGAGCAGTACTTC
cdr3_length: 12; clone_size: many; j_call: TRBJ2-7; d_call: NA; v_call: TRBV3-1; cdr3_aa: CASSPSTYEQYF; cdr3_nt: TGTGCCAGCAGCCCTTCAACCTACGAGCAGTACTTC
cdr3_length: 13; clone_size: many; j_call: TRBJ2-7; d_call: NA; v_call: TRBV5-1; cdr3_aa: CASSPEGGFEQYF; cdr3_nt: TGCGCCAGCAGCCCTGAGGGGGGATTCGAGCAGTACTTC
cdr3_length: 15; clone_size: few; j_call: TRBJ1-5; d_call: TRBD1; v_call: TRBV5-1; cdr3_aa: CASSLDQGGNQPQHF; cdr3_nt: TGCGCCAGCAGCTTGGATCAGGGGGGAAATCAGCCCCAGCATTTT
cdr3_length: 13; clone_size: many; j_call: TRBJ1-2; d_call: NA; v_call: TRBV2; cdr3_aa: CASKGPVIYGYTF; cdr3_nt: TGTGCCAGCAAAGGACCAGTGATATATGGCTACACCTTC
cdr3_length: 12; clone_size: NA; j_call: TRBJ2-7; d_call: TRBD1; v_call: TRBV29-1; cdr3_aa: CSVQGASYEQYF; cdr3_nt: TGCAGCGTTCAGGGGGCGAGCTACGAGCAGTACTTC
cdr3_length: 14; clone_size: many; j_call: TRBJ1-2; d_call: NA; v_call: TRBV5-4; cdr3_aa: CASRQQYRDYGYTF; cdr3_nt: TGTGCCAGCAGACAACAGTACAGAGACTATGGCTACACCTTC
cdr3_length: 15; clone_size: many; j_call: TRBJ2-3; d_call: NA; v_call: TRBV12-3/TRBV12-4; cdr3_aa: CASSFWGTSTDTQYF; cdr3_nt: TGTGCCAGCAGTTTTTGGGGGACTAGCACAGATACGCAGTATTTT
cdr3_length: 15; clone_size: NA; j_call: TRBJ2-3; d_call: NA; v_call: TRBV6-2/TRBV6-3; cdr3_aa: CASSSGLPRADTQYF; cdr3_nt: TGTGCCAGCAGTTCGGGCCTTCCTCGGGCAGATACGCAGTATTTT
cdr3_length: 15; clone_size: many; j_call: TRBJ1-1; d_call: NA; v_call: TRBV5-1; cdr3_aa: CASSSKGTPNTEAFF; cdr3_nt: TGCGCCAGCAGCTCGAAGGGGACCCCGAACACTGAAGCTTTCTTT
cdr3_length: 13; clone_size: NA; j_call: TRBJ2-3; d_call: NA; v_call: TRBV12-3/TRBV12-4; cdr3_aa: CASSPLRTDTQYF; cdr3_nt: TGTGCCAGCAGCCCTCTCAGGACAGATACGCAGTATTTT
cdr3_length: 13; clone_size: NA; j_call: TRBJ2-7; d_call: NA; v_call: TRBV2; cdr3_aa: CASRKEWAYEQYF; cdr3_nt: TGTGCCAGCCGCAAGGAGTGGGCCTACGAGCAGTACTTC